A single sample is the source of the 9 T cell receptor beta chains below, sequenced in a study of metastatic and nonmetastatic thyroid tumors. Treatment of any kind had been given to no patient before thyroid surgery. TCRdb ran MiXCR on the PCR reads. The sample has about 23,000 clones; approximately 25% are singletons. The sample taken for sequencing was tumor tissue. The receptors here all came from a female donor with papillary thyroid cancer or a benign thyroid nodule (not recorded which). Some clones in this sample may be carry-over from other donors' samples.

This clone qualifies as medium-sized. The chain has TRBV5-1 and TRBJ2-3, with D tentatively TRBD1 (6 bases). CDR1 is SGHRS, CDR2 YFSETQ, per germline. The CDR3 sequence is 16 residues long. The V end was cut by 0 bases, the J end by 0 bases, with 11 bases between. CDR3 sequence (DNA): TGCGCCAGCAGCTTGGGGGGGACAACTAGCACAGATACGCAGTATTTT. Translation gives CASSLGGTTSTDTQYF.

In its sample, this clone was seen many times. The chain has TRBV9 and TRBJ2-1, with TRBD1 matching 7 bases. The CDR3 runs 15 residues. Germline V gene data show CDR1 as SGDLS and CDR2 as YYNGEE. V shed 4 bases, J shed 3 bases, and the junction held 7 bases outside the gene matches. The CDR3 DNA sequence: TGTGCCAGCAGCCCTGGGACAGATCACTACAATGAGCAGTTCTTC. As protein: CASSPGTDHYNEQFF.

The chain carries TRBV11-1 and TRBJ2-1, with 7 bases lining up with TRBD2. Losses at the gene ends were 6 bases for V and 7 bases for J; bases not matched to a gene: 15. In germline, CDR1 is SGHAT, CDR2 FQDESV (reference sequence). There are 16 residues in the CDR3. CDR3 coding DNA: TGTGCCAGCAGTTTCCCACGGAGTCCGGGGGGTAATGAGCAGTTCTTC. Translation gives CASSFPRSPGGNEQFF. Combining the CDR3 with reference TRBV11-1 and TRBJ2-1 gives the whole variable domain EAEVAQSPRYKITEKSQAVAFWCDPISGHATLYWYRQILGQGPELLVQFQDESVVDDSQLPKDRFSAERLKGVDSTLKIQPAELGDSAMYLCASSFPRSPGGNEQFFGPGTRLTVL.

This clone was recorded a few times. The germline gene is not matched at one end of the junction; a read error may be the cause. The chain combines TRBV6-5 with TRBJ1-1; possible D gene TRBD1, 5 bases. Germline lookup yields CDR1 MNHEY and CDR2 SVGAGI. The CDR3 contains 13 residues. The CDR3 DNA sequence: TGTGCCAGCAGCTACGCAGGGAACACTGAATCTTTCTTT. Translated, it gives CASSYAGNTESFF.

This clone has only a few counts. An end of the junction does not agree with germline; a read error may underlie this. The chain recombines TRBV28 with TRBJ1-5, with D possibly being TRBD1 (5 bases). Germline V gives CDR1 MDHEN, CDR2 SYDVKM. The CDR3 totals 18 residues. Here the CDR3 DNA reads TGTGCCAGCAGTTTCAAGAGGGGCAAAAGGGCGCGCAATCAGCACCAGCATTTT. Its protein product is CASSFKRGKRARNQHQHF.

A few counts support this clone. V gene TRBV6-2 or TRBV6-3 combines with J gene TRBJ2-2, with 12 nucleotides matching TRBD2. J lost 6 bases, V lost 4 bases, and 6 bases had no gene match. This CDR3 contains 16 residues. CDR1 MNHEY and CDR2 SVGEGT come from the germline V gene. The CDR3 region has the DNA TGTGCCAGCAGTTCGCCAGCTAGCGGGAGGGCCGGGGAGCTGTTTTTT. Protein: CASSSPASGRAGELFF.

The genes are TRBV6-1 and TRBJ2-2, with 9 bases aligning to TRBD1. The V gene's germline CDR1 is MNHNS and CDR2 SASEGT. The V and J ends lost 5 bases and 6 bases, in that order; junction bases with no gene match: 4. The CDR3 sequence is 14 residues long. The CDR3 is CASSWDRVAGELFF. The CDR3 coding sequence is TGTGCCAGCAGTTGGGACAGGGTTGCCGGGGAGCTGTTTTTT.

This clone showed up many times. The CDR3: CASSPRERSSYEQYF. CDR3 in DNA: TGCGCCAGCTCCCCTCGGGAACGATCGTCGTACGAGCAGTACTTC. The rearrangement uses TRBV5-1 and TRBJ2-7, with TRBD2 as a possible D gene (5 bases). V gave up 7 bases and J gave up 4 bases, with 21 bases separating them. Per germline, CDR1 SGHRS and CDR2 YFSETQ. The CDR3 consists of 15 residues. The whole variable domain, remainder taken from reference TRBV5-1 and TRBJ2-7, is KAGVTQTPRYLIKTRGQQVTLSCSPISGHRSVSWYQQTPGQGLQFLFEYFSETQRNKGNFPGRFSGRQFSNSRSEMNVSTLELGDSALYLCASSPRERSSYEQYFGPGTRLTVT.

Regarding this clone: One end of the junction does not line up with germline, which may come from a read error. The rearrangement joins TRBV28 to TRBJ1-2; D is ambiguous. This CDR3 comprises 12 residues. CDR1 and CDR2 from the germline V gene are MDHEN and SYDVKM. The CDR3 bases are TGTGCCAGCAGTTTTTTGAACTATGTCTACACCTTC. Its protein product is CASSFLNYVYTF.